The TCR beta chain under discussion was sequenced for a study of blood T cell repertoires in COVID-19. The wider study: The United States, Italy and Spain provided the acute and convalescent COVID-19 samples.

Participant ages covered roughly 18 to 89 years across 25 or so US areas. Cohort 3 donors were reported recovered after two negative PCRs, clearance, or symptom resolution. Germline lookup yields CDR1 LGHDT and CDR2 YNNKEL (reference sequence). This CDR3 is 14 amino acids long. The junction had 1 base not matched to a gene; V was cut back by 4 bases and J by 2 bases. Repertoires were generated with immunoSEQ multiplex PCR, while TCRdb's copy carries only in-frame clones and drops some. The sample yields a few hundred thousand clones, 75% to 90% seen once. The sequencing sample was made of PBMCs or T cells enriched from blood (not recorded which). This chain connects TRBV3-1 (or the pseudogene TRBV3-2) to TRBJ2-7; 11 positions match TRBD2. The sequence was obtained from a man younger than 30 who had recovered from COVID-19. CDR3 nucleotides: TGTGCCAGCAGCCGGGGACTAGCGGCCTACGAGCAGTACTTC. The encoded protein is CASSRGLAAYEQYF.